This T cell receptor beta chain was sequenced in a study of regulatory T cells in long-lasting Graves disease. Findings and limits, study-wide: The researchers studied only peripheral blood, not thyroid tissue.

Time point specified: persistent/refractory GD, antithyroid drugs over 5 years with positive TRAb. RNA isolated from PBMCs was used to make the TCR library. This clonotype was counted a few times. The antigen remains unidentified. CDR1 is LNHDA and CDR2 is SQIVND in the germline V gene (reference sequence). The V and J ends lost 1 base and 0 bases respectively, with 9 bases between them. The CDR3 extends over 15 amino acids. Through Arm-PCR of CDR3 regions and iRepertoire HTBI primers, TCR beta libraries were built. A single record per CDR3 protein comes from TCRdb applying MiXCR to the multiplex PCR reads. The sample lists 500,000 to 800,000 distinct CDR3 sequences, around 30% occurring once.

The TCR originated in a female donor with Graves disease. This sample comprised peripheral blood mononuclear cells (PBMCs), obtained when the disease was refractory, from a patient treated with antithyroid drugs. The chain carries TRBV19 and TRBJ1-1; D is uncertain. In DNA, the CDR3 is TGTGCCAGTAGTATAGGCGGTACAGTGAACACTGAAGCTTTCTTT. Encoded protein: CASSIGGTVNTEAFF.